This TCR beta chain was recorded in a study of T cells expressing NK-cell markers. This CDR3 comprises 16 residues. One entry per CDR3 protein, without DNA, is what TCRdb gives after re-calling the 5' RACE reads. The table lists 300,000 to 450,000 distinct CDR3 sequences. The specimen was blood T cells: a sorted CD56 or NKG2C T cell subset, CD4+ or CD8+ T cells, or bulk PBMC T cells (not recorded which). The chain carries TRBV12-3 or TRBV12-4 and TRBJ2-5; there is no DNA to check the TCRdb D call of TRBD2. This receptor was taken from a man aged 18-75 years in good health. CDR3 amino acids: CASSLAVAGGQETQYF.